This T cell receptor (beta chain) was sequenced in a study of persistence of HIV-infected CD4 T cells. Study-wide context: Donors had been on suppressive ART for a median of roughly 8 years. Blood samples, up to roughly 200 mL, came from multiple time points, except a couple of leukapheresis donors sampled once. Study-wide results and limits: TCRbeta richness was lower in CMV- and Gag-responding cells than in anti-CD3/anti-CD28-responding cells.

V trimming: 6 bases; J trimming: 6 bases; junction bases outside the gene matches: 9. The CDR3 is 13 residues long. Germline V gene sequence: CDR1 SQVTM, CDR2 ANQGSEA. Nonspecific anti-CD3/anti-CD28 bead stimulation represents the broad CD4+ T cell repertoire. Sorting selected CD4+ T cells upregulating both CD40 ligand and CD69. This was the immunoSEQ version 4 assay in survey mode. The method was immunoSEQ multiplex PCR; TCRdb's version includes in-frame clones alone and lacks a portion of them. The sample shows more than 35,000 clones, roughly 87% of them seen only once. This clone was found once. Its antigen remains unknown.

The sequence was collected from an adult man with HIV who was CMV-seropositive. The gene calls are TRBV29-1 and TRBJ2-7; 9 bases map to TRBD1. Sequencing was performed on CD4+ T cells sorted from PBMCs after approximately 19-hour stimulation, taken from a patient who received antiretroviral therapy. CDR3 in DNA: TGCAGCGTAGCCGGGACAGGGTCTGGCGAGCAGTACTTC. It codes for CSVAGTGSGEQYF.